The 10 T cell receptor delta chains given below trace back to one sample, sequenced in a study of γδ T cells in repeated Plasmodium falciparum infection. TCRdb repeated clone calling on the multiplex PCR reads with CATT. The profile shows approximately 90,000 delta-chain clones, 0.75% to 1% of them singletons. Vgamma9/Vdelta2+ and Vdelta2-negative gammadelta T cells were flow-sorted from PBMC for bulk sequencing. The sample was gamma-delta T cells from blood. The source is a pool of human donors (malaria-infected and uninfected, not separated).

A remark on this clone: A read error likely explains this, since a far larger clone differs by one base. The rearrangement links TRDV1 to TRDJ1; the match to TRDD3 covers 10 bases. Assignment of the J gene here rests on matching the DNA to germline, because TCRdb gives none. In germline, CDR1 is TSWWSYY, CDR2 QGS. CDR3 size: 20 residues. CDR3 amino acids: CALGEQAYVYPWGIADKLIF. Written as DNA, the CDR3 is TGTGCCCTTGGGGAACAGGCCTACGTCTATCCCTGGGGGATAGCCGATAAACTCATCTTT.

This clone was counted between two and nine times. This is likely an artifact of a read error, given a far larger clone one base away. The same CDR3 can be traced to other DNA sequences in this sample. The rearrangement joins TRDV2 to TRDJ1, with TRDD3 matching over 12 bases. TCRdb records no J gene; here it was assigned by comparing the DNA to germline. This CDR3 spans 21 amino acids. Germline V lookup: CDR1 GEAIGNYY, CDR2 EKD. The DNA for the CDR3 is TGCGCCTGTGATCGGTGCCTTCCTACTACTGGGGGATACAGGTCCACCGATAAACTCATCTTT. This sequence encodes CACDRCLPTTGGYRSTDKLIF.

This clone was seen a handful of times. The protein TCRdb gives is from a much larger clone and does not agree with this DNA's translation at residue 3, likely a read error; the protein shown here comes from the DNA. No J gene was called, and the V gene is TRDV2; the D call in the table, TRDD3, was not verified against the DNA. Germline CDR1 GEAIGNYY, CDR2 EKD. The CDR3 consists of 14 residues. CDR3 in DNA: TGTGCCCGTGACACCGTACTGGGGGATACGGGGCTCATCTTT. Translating gives CARDTVLGDTGLIF.

About this clone: One junction end disagrees with the germline gene, perhaps due to a read error. The chain couples TRDV1 to TRDJ1; 10 positions agree with TRDD3. The J gene was not available in TCRdb and was assigned here by matching the DNA to germline segments. Per the germline V gene, CDR1 is TSWWSYY and CDR2 is QGS. The CDR3 has 15 residues. The CDR3 nucleotides are TGCTCTGGACTAGGGACTGGGGGATGCGCCGATAAACTCATCTTT. As protein: CSGLGTGGCADKLIF.

This clone came up a few times. The protein given by TCRdb reflects a much larger clone and differs at residue 16 from this DNA's translation, likely from a read error; the protein shown is the DNA's translation. No J gene call was made, and the V gene is TRDV1; the table's D call, TRDD3, has no DNA check behind it. The CDR3 is 18 amino acids. CDR1 and CDR2 (germline): TSWWSYY, QGS. The CDR3 nucleotides are TGTGCTCTTGGGGAACCTCCCGTCGGCTCCTGGGACACCCGACAGACGTTTTTC. Translating it yields CALGEPPVGSWDTRQTFF.

This clone was counted a few times. Translating this DNA gives a protein that differs at residue 14 from the TCRdb one, which belongs to a much larger clone; a read error is likely, and the protein shown is this translation. The V gene reported is TRDV2; the J gene is uncalled; the D call TRDD3 from the table was never checked on the DNA. Per the germline V gene, CDR1 is GEAIGNYY and CDR2 is EKD. This CDR3 is 16 amino acids long. The chain's CDR3 is CACDSLLGIYTDKHIF. The CDR3 coding sequence is TGTGCCTGTGACTCTCTACTGGGGATTTACACCGATAAACACATCTTT.

This clone has only a few counts. TCRdb pairs this DNA with a much larger clone's protein that differs at residue 6, likely a read error; the protein shown was translated from the DNA. J is TRDJ1 and V is TRDV1; 10 nucleotides agree with TRDD3. The J gene was not available in TCRdb and was assigned here by matching the DNA to germline segments. The CDR3 has 25 residues. With V trimmed by 1 base and J by 1 base, 30 bases remained unmatched. From germline, CDR1 is TSWWSYY and CDR2 QGS. Here the CDR3 reads CALGERMGVNYLLGDHDGGTDKLIF. CDR3 DNA sequence: TGTGCTCTTGGGGAACGAATGGGAGTGAACTACCTACTGGGGGATCACGACGGGGGCACCGATAAACTCATCTTT.

This clone was recorded a few times. This likely reflects a read error, since a far larger clone is one base away. Within the sample, other DNA sequences also encode this same CDR3. V usage is TRDV2 and J usage is TRDJ1, with TRDD3 matching over 11 bases. TCRdb offers no J gene call, so here the DNA was matched to germline to obtain one. The CDR3 length is 18 residues. Germline V CDR1 and CDR2: GEAIGNYY, EKD. Trimming took 7 bases from V and 1 from J; bases not matched to a gene: 16. CDR3 bases: TGTGCCTGCGACCCCGTACTGGGGGATAAACTCTCCACCGATAAACTCATCTTT. It codes for CACDPVLGDKLSTDKLIF.

Regarding this clone: The protein TCRdb lists belongs to a much larger clone and differs from this DNA's translation at residue 5, which points to a read error; the protein shown is made from the DNA. The rearrangement joins TRDV2 to TRDJ1; 12 nucleotides align to TRDD3. TCRdb records no J gene; here it was assigned by comparing the DNA to germline. The CDR3 length is 19 residues. V lost 2 bases, J lost 4 bases, and 16 bases stayed unmatched. Germline CDR1 reads GEAIGNYY; CDR2 reads EKD. The CDR3 nucleotides read TGTGCCTGTGACAGCAAGGCTGGAGTGCTGGGGGATACGGGCGATAAACTCATCTTT. This gives the protein CACDSKAGVLGDTGDKLIF.

On this clone itself: It differs at one base from a far larger clone, so likely a read error. Distinct nucleotide sequences in the sample also encode this CDR3. The chain carries TRDV1 and TRDJ4, with 13 bases identical to TRDD3. The CDR3 is 22 residues long. The V gene end was trimmed by 0 bases and the J gene end by 3 bases; junction bases not matched to a gene: 22. The germline CDR1 and CDR2 sequences are TSWWSYY and QGS. The CDR3 DNA sequence: TGTGCTCTTGGGGAACTGTTACACCACCACGCTGTACTGGGGGATACGCCGGGACCCCTGATCTTT. Its translation is CALGELLHHHAVLGDTPGPLIF.